This paragraph covers one T cell receptor beta chain sequence. Its antigen remains unknown. Researchers isolated CD4+ and CD8+ cells by positive magnetic bead selection and then checked their purity by flow cytometry. Measured with immunoSEQ multiplex PCR; TCRdb has only the in-frame clones, and not every one. The sample holds 20,000 to 25,000 clones, approximately 84% seen once. This specimen comes from a study of somatic mutations in cytotoxic T cells in rheumatoid arthritis. Study-wide context: In some cases, T-cell populations stained with V beta antibodies were flow-sorted at nearly 100% purity, and these included V beta1+ cells sequenced for TCRB.

Study-level findings and limits: A slight TRBV07 underrepresentation in rheumatoid arthritis patients was reported without multiple-comparison adjustment. For about an eighth of the roughly 60 patients, a single CD8+ clone accounted for more than 20% of CD8+ cells.

The trim removed 5 bases at V and 5 bases at J, leaving 10 bases unmatched. The germline gives CDR1 SGHVS, CDR2 FNYEAQ. The CDR3 is 16 amino acids. The chain uses TRBV7-6 and TRBJ2-2; TRBD1 matches 8 bases. Sequenced material: CD8+ T cells sorted from blood. The clonotype was recovered from an adult with rheumatoid arthritis. In DNA, the CDR3 is TGTGCCAGCAGCGTATCAGGGGGCTCCCTTACCGGGGAGCTGTTTTTT. As protein: CASSVSGGSLTGELFF.